This TCR beta chain was recorded in a study of vaccination effects on CD4 cells after COVID-19. Study results and limitations: Marked clonal contraction of both clone types appeared late after vaccination.

Expansion with viral peptide pools was applied to antigen-specific CD4+ T cells by the ViraFEST assay prior to sequencing. Following culture for roughly 10 days, CD4+ T cells were isolated. Either the mRNA-1273 or the BNT162b2 vaccine was given to participants as two doses. Recipients of the vaccine had no prior SARS-CoV-2 infection and negative nucleocapsid antibodies. Half-medium replacement with IL-2 medium occurred on days 3 and 7. Sequenced by immunoSEQ multiplex PCR; TCRdb stores in-frame clones only, minus some. The sample lists approximately 61,000 clones; 73% were seen once. This CDR3 has 18 residues. V gave up 0 bases and J gave up 1 base, with 19 bases separating them. CDR1 SGHRS and CDR2 YFSETQ come from the germline V gene. A note on this clone: Its specificity is unknown.

The starting material was CD4+ T cells from PBMCs cultured with HCoV-229E spike peptides, obtained after COVID-19 vaccination. The receptor's source is a human donor who received a COVID-19 vaccine. The V gene is TRBV5-1, the J gene TRBJ1-1; no reliable D call. CDR3 nucleotides: TGCGCCAGCAGCTTGGTTTCTTCCCTTATACGCTCGAACACTGAAGCTTTCTTT. It translates to CASSLVSSLIRSNTEAFF.